This T cell receptor (beta chain) was sequenced for a study of CD8 T cells in Susac syndrome. This CDR3 has 21 amino acids. The J segment lost 1 base and the V segment lost 2 bases, leaving 19 bases of the junction unmatched. Germline assignment: CDR1 SGHAT and CDR2 FQNNGV. An amount of RNA that ranged from roughly 0.5 to 1 ug was reverse transcribed with random hexamers. It was immunoSEQ multiplex PCR that amplified TCR beta CDR3 across 54 Vbeta and 13 Jbeta. Each CDR3 protein gets one entry after TCRdb re-called the immunoSEQ multiplex PCR reads with MiXCR. The sample carries hundreds of thousands of distinct CDR3 sequences, about 89% recorded once.

The TCR comes from a human donor with multiple sclerosis. The sequencing sample was made of CD8+ T cells from PBMCs. V is TRBV11-2 and J is TRBJ2-3, with 9 nucleotides matching TRBD2. In DNA form, the CDR3 reads TGTGCCAGCAGCTTACGATTCTCTAGCGGGGACCTAATCCTTCGCACAGATACGCAGTATTTT. The encoded protein is CASSLRFSSGDLILRTDTQYF.